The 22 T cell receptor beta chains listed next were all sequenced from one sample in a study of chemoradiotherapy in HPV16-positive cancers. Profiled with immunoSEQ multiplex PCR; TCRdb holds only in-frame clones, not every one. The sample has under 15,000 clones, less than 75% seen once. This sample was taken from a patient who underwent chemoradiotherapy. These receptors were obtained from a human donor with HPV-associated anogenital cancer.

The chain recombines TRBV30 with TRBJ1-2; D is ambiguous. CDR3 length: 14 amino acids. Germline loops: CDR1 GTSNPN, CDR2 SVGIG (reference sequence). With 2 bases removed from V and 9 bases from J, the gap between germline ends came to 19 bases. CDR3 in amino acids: CAWSQSSTGLSYTF. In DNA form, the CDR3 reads TGTGCCTGGAGTCAGTCTTCGACCGGGCTTAGCTACACCTTC.

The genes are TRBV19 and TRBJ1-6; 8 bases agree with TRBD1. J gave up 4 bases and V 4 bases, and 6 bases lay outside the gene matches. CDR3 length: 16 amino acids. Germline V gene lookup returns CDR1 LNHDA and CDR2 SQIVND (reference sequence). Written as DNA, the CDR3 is TGTGCCAGTAGTAATGACAGGGGACTGTATAATTCACCCCTCCACTTT. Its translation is CASSNDRGLYNSPLHF.

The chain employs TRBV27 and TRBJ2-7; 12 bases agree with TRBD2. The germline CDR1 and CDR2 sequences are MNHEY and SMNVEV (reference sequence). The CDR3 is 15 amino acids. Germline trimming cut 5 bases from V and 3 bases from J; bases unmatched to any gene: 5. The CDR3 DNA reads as TGTGCCAGCAGTCTGACTAGCGGGAGACGCTACGAGCAGTACTTC. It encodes CASSLTSGRRYEQYF.

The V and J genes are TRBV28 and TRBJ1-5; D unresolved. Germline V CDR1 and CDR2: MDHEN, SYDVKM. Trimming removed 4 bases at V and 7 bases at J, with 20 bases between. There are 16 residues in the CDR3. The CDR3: CASSSFSGGGFQPQHF. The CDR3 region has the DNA TGTGCCAGCAGTTCTTTTTCGGGCGGAGGTTTCCAGCCCCAGCATTTT.

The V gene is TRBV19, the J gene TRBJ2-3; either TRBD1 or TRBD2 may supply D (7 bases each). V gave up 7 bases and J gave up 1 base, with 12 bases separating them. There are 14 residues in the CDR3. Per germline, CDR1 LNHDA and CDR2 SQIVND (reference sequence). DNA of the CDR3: TGTGCCAGTACCCCAGGGGGGGGCACAGATACGCAGTATTTT. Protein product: CASTPGGGTDTQYF.

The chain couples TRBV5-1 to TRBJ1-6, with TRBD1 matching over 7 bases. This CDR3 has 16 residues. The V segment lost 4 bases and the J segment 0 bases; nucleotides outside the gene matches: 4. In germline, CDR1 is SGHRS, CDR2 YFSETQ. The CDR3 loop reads CASSQTGSSYNSPLHF. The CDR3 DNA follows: TGCGCCAGCAGCCAGACAGGGAGCTCCTATAATTCACCCCTCCACTTT.

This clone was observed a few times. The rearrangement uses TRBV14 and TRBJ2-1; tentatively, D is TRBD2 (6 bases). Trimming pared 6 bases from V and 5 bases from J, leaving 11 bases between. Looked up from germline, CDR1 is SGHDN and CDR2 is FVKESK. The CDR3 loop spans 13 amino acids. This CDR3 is CASSRWRDNEQFF. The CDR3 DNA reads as TGTGCCAGCAGTCGCTGGAGGGACAATGAGCAGTTCTTC.

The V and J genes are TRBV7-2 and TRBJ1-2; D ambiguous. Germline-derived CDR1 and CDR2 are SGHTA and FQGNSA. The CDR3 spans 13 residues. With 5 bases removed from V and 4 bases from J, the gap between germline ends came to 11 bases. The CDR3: CASSLGPGYGYTF. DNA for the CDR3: TGTGCCAGCAGCCTTGGACCTGGCTATGGCTACACCTTC.

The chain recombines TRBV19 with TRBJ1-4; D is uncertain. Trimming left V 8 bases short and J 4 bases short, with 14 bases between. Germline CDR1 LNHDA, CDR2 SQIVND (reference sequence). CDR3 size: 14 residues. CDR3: CASSLRGSNEKLFF. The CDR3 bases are TGTGCCAGTTCACTCAGAGGGAGTAATGAAAAACTGTTTTTT.

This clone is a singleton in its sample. The CDR3 DNA is TGCGCCAGCAGCTTGCAGTCAGGGCGTTACGAGCAGTACTTC. Translating gives CASSLQSGRYEQYF. The chain links TRBV5-1 to TRBJ2-7, with D perhaps TRBD1 (5 bases). The CDR3 totals 14 residues. The V end lost 1 base, the J end lost 4 bases, and 12 bases lay between the germline ends. Germline CDR1 and CDR2: SGHRS and YFSETQ.

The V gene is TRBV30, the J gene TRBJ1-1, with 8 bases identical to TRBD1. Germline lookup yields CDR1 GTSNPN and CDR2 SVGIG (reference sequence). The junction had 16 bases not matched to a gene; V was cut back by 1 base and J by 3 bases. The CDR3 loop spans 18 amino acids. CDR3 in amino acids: CAWSAQDRGGPVDTEAFF. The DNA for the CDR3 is TGTGCCTGGAGTGCCCAAGACAGGGGCGGCCCAGTAGACACTGAAGCTTTCTTT.

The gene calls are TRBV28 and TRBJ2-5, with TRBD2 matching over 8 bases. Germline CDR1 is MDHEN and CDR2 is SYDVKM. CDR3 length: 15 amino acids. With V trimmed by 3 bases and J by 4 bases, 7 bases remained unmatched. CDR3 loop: CASSFSLAGGETQYF. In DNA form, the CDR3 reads TGTGCCAGCAGTTTCTCCCTAGCGGGCGGAGAGACCCAGTACTTC. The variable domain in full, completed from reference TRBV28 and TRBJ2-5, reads DVKVTQSSRYLVKRTGEKVFLECVQDMDHENMFWYRQDPGLGLRLIYFSYDVKMKEKGDIPEGYSVSREKKERFSLILESASTNQTSMYLCASSFSLAGGETQYFGPGTRLLVL.

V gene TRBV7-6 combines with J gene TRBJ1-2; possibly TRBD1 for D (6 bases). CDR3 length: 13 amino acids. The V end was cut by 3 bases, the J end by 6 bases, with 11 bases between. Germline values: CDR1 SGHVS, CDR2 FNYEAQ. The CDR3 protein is CASSLDSGDGYTF. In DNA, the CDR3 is TGTGCCAGCAGCTTGGACAGCGGAGATGGCTACACCTTC.

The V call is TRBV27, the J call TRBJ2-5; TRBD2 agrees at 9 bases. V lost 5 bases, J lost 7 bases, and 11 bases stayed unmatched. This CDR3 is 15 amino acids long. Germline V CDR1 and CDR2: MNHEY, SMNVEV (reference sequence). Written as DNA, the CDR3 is TGTGCCAGCAGTAACTCCGGGACTAGCAGTGGGACCCAGTACTTC. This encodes CASSNSGTSSGTQYF.

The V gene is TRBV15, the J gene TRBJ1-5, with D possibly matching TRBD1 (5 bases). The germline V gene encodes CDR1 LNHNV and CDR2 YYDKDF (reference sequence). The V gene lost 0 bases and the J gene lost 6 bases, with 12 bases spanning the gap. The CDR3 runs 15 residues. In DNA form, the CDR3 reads TGTGCCACCAGCAGAGAGGGAGACAGTCCTCAGCCCCAGCATTTT. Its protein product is CATSREGDSPQPQHF.

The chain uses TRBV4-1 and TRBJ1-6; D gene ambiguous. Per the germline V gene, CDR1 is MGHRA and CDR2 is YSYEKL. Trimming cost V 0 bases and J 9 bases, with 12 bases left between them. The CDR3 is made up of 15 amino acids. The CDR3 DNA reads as TGCGCCAGCAGCCAAGAGTCGTCAATAACTTCACCCCTCCACTTT. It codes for CASSQESSITSPLHF.

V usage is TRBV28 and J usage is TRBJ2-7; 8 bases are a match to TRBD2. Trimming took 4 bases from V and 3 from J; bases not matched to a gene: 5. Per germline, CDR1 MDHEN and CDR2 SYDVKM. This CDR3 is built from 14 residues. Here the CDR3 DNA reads TGTGCCAGCAGTTCCTGGCTAGCGGGCTACGAGCAGTACTTC. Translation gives CASSSWLAGYEQYF.

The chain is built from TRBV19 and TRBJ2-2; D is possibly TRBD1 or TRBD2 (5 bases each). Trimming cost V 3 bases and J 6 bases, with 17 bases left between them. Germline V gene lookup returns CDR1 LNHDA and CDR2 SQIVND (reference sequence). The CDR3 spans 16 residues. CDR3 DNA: TGTGCCAGTAGTATTAAGGGGAGTACGTTGCCCGGGGAGCTGTTTTTT. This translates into CASSIKGSTLPGELFF.

The CDR3 bases are TGTGCCAGCAGCCTGCTTGCCTCCTACGAGCAGTACTTC. Protein: CASSLLASYEQYF. The V and J genes are TRBV6-5 and TRBJ2-7; D is uncertain. This CDR3 comprises 13 residues. The V end was cut by 6 bases, the J end by 0 bases, with 9 bases between. Per germline, CDR1 MNHEY and CDR2 SVGAGI.

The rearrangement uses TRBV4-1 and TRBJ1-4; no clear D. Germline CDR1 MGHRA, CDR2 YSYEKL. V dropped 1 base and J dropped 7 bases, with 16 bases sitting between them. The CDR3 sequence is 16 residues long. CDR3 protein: CASSQAGSGSLEKLFF. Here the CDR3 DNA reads TGCGCCAGCAGCCAAGCGGGCAGTGGATCGCTTGAAAAACTGTTTTTT.

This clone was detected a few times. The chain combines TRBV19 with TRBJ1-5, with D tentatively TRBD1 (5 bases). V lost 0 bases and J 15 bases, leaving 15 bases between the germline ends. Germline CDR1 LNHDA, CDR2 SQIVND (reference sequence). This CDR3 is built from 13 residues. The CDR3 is CASSIEGTGRGHF. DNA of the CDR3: TGTGCCAGTAGTATAGAGGGGACGGGGAGAGGGCATTTT.

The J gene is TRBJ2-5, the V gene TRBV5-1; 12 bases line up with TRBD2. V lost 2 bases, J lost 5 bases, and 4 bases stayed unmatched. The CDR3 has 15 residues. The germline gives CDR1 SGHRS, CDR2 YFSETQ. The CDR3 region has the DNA TGCGCCAGCAGCTTCCCCGGGACTAGCGGGGAGACCCAGTACTTC. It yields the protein CASSFPGTSGETQYF.